Given below is one TCR beta chain in context. Germline CDR1 reads MDHEN; CDR2 reads SYDVKM. Trimming took off 5 bases at V and 4 bases at J, with 14 bases between the two ends. The CDR3 loop spans 15 amino acids. The sample belongs to a study of T-cell reconstitution after alpha-beta-depleted transplantation in children. Using unique molecular identifiers, the investigators prepared the TCRbeta library. TCRdb re-called the PCR reads with MiXCR, one entry per CDR3 protein. The sample carries around 680,000 distinct CDR3 sequences, roughly 15% recorded once. The chain combines TRBV28 with TRBJ2-2, with D possibly matching TRBD2 (6 bases). The sample in question was PBMCs from the stem cell graft donor, obtained from the stem cell graft. This sequence originates from a human donor who donated a stem cell graft to a child with acute myeloid leukemia. For the CDR3, the DNA is TGTGCCAGCAGTACCTTGCAGGGAGGCACCGGGGAGCTGTTTTTT. The encoded protein is CASSTLQGGTGELFF. Full variable domain (rest looked up from reference TRBV28 and TRBJ2-2): DVKVTQSSRYLVKRTGEKVFLECVQDMDHENMFWYRQDPGLGLRLIYFSYDVKMKEKGDIPEGYSVSREKKERFSLILESASTNQTSMYLCASSTLQGGTGELFFGEGSRLTVL.